This T cell receptor (beta chain) was sequenced in a study of blood T cell repertoires in COVID-19. Across the whole study: Both acute and convalescent COVID-19 samples were obtained from the United States, Italy and Spain. T cells, B-cell-depleted T cells, or PBMCs supplied cDNA or gDNA.

Per the authors' pipeline: Estimation of nucleated cell counts was performed using reference gene primer amplification. This table comes from immunoSEQ multiplex PCR, and its TCRdb copy is limited to in-frame clones, with some not included. The V and J calls and the clone size are those of that table, but D and trimming were determined from the DNA. This sample yields over 60,000 clones, of which about 77% are seen a single time; about 33% belongs to the top ten. The V gene's germline CDR1 is MGHRA and CDR2 YSYEKL. The germline V and J ends were trimmed by 8 bases and 3 bases, with 19 bases remaining between them. This CDR3 region has 15 residues.

This clonotype was obtained from a human donor in a cohort sampled during active COVID-19. Sequencing was performed on peripheral blood. The chain uses TRBV4-1 and TRBJ1-1, with D possibly being TRBD1 (6 bases). In DNA, the CDR3 is TGCGCCAGCTGCAAAAGCGGGGGGGCGTACACTGAAGCTTTCTTT. Translated: CASCKSGGAYTEAFF.